These 26 T cell receptor beta chains were sequenced from one sample in a study of blood T cell repertoires in COVID-19. Profiled with immunoSEQ multiplex PCR; TCRdb holds only in-frame clones, not every one. The table records roughly 80,000 clones, 60% to 85% of them present only once. The sample was peripheral blood. These receptors were collected from a human donor in a cohort sampled during active COVID-19.

V is TRBV29-1 and J is TRBJ1-1; weak D call: TRBD1 (5 bases). This CDR3 spans 17 amino acids. Trimming left V 4 bases short and J 3 bases short, with 24 bases between. Germline V gives CDR1 SQVTM, CDR2 ANQGSEA. CDR3 DNA sequence: TGCAGCGTTGTTACGTCCAGGGTGTCCCGAAGGGACACTGAAGCTTTCTTT. Its translation: CSVVTSRVSRRDTEAFF.

The chain carries TRBV2 and TRBJ2-5; TRBD2 is a possible D gene (6 bases). Per the germline V gene, CDR1 is SNHLY and CDR2 is FYNNEI. This CDR3 is 12 amino acids long. V dropped 6 bases and J dropped 4 bases, with 9 bases sitting between them. The CDR3 coding sequence is TGTGCCAGCAGAAGGGACTTAGAGACCCAGTACTTC. It specifies CASRRDLETQYF.

The chain links TRBV5-4 to TRBJ2-7, with TRBD2 matching over 10 bases. Looked up from germline, CDR1 is SGHNT and CDR2 is YYREEE (reference sequence). The CDR3 covers 14 residues. V was clipped by 4 bases and J by 2 bases; unmatched bases: 3. CDR3 bases: TGTGCCAGCAGCCTAGCGGGGGCCCCCTACGAGCAGTACTTC. Protein sequence: CASSLAGAPYEQYF.

The CDR3: CASSYQTGEIYNEQFF. Here the CDR3 DNA reads TGCGCCAGCAGCTATCAAACAGGGGAAATCTACAATGAGCAGTTCTTC. The J gene is TRBJ2-1, the V gene TRBV5-1, with 7 bases fitting TRBD1. The CDR3 length is 16 residues. Germline V lookup: CDR1 SGHRS, CDR2 YFSETQ. The V segment lost 3 bases and the J segment 3 bases; nucleotides outside the gene matches: 9. The whole variable domain, remainder taken from reference TRBV5-1 and TRBJ2-1, is KAGVTQTPRYLIKTRGQQVTLSCSPISGHRSVSWYQQTPGQGLQFLFEYFSETQRNKGNFPGRFSGRQFSNSRSEMNVSTLELGDSALYLCASSYQTGEIYNEQFFGPGTRLTVL.

CDR3 in amino acids: CASGDMATEAFF. CDR3 DNA sequence: TGTGCCAGCGGGGACATGGCCACTGAAGCTTTCTTT. The rearrangement uses TRBV7-9 and TRBJ1-1; tentative D call: TRBD1 (6 bases). Germline CDR1 and CDR2: SEHNR and FQNEAQ (reference sequence). Between the trimmed V and J ends, which lost 8 bases and 4 bases, there was a span of 11 bases. The CDR3 extends over 12 amino acids.

The chain uses TRBV18 and TRBJ2-3; D gene uncertain. CDR1 and CDR2 from the germline V gene are KGHSH and LQKENI. The CDR3 runs 14 residues. V was cut by 0 bases and J by 4 bases, with 8 bases left in between. The CDR3 sequence is CASSPPSVADTQYF. As DNA, the CDR3 is TGTGCCAGCTCACCACCGTCAGTTGCAGATACGCAGTATTTT.

This clone was detected only a few times. The chain joins TRBV11-2 to TRBJ2-7; TRBD1 aligns across 7 bases. V trimming: 5 bases; J trimming: 6 bases; junction bases outside the gene matches: 7. CDR3 size: 13 residues. Germline V CDR1 and CDR2: SGHAT, FQNNGV. The CDR3 region is CASSPRQGGEQYF. The CDR3 DNA reads TGTGCCAGCAGCCCCCGACAGGGCGGCGAGCAGTACTTC.

The CDR3 nucleotides are TGTGCCAGCAGCACCCGACAGGGGGTCTACACTGAAGCTTTCTTT. Translated, it gives CASSTRQGVYTEAFF. The chain employs TRBV11-3 and TRBJ1-1; 9 bases fit TRBD1. CDR1 is SGHNT and CDR2 is YENEEA in the germline V gene. The trim removed 5 bases at V and 3 bases at J, leaving 7 bases unmatched. The CDR3 loop spans 15 amino acids.

The chain uses TRBV5-1 and TRBJ2-3; D is perhaps TRBD2 (5 bases). The V gene lost 1 base and the J gene lost 6 bases, with 6 bases spanning the gap. The CDR3 has 12 residues. The V gene's germline CDR1 is SGHRS and CDR2 YFSETQ. CDR3 sequence reads: CASSLPGDTQYF. CDR3 sequence (DNA): TGCGCCAGCAGCTTGCCGGGGGATACGCAGTATTTT.

This chain uses TRBV29-1 with TRBJ1-2; TRBD1 is a possible D gene (5 bases). V was clipped by 5 bases and J by 4 bases, with 11 bases between them. In germline, CDR1 is SQVTM, CDR2 ANQGSEA. The CDR3 spans 12 residues. The DNA of the CDR3 is TGCAGCGTTAATTGGCAGGGCTATGGCTACACCTTC. It translates to CSVNWQGYGYTF.

The gene calls are TRBV3-1 (or the pseudogene TRBV3-2) and TRBJ1-3; D may be TRBD1 (5 bases). Trimming took off 1 base at V and 3 bases at J, with 7 bases between the two ends. Germline assignment: CDR1 LGHDT and CDR2 YNNKEL (reference sequence). There are 14 residues in the CDR3. This chain's CDR3 is CASSQGGGGNTIYF. In nucleotides, the CDR3 is TGTGCCAGCAGCCAAGGGGGCGGTGGAAACACCATATATTTT.

V is TRBV9 and J is TRBJ1-4, with a possible D match to TRBD1 (6 bases). The CDR3 covers 17 residues. Trimming removed 0 bases from V and 0 bases from J, with 12 bases in between. Per germline, CDR1 SGDLS and CDR2 YYNGEE. The CDR3 here is CASSVAGRGSTNEKLFF. The CDR3, as DNA: TGTGCCAGCAGCGTAGCGGGCAGGGGCTCAACTAATGAAAAACTGTTTTTT.

This clone was detected once. The chain has TRBV7-9 and TRBJ1-4, with 10 nucleotides matching TRBD1. CDR3 length: 14 amino acids. V trimming: 4 bases; J trimming: 6 bases; junction bases outside the gene matches: 2. Germline loops: CDR1 SEHNR, CDR2 FQNEAQ (reference sequence). The CDR3 loop reads CASSSGTGDEKLFF. CDR3 nucleotide sequence: TGTGCCAGCAGCTCCGGGACAGGGGATGAAAAACTGTTTTTT.

Only one count was recorded for this clone. CDR3 sequence: CASSRGTDRNTEAFF. CDR3 nucleotide sequence: TGCGCCAGCAGCCGAGGGACAGACCGAAACACTGAAGCTTTCTTT. The J gene is TRBJ1-1, the V gene TRBV4-1; TRBD1 aligns across 7 bases. There are 15 residues in the CDR3. The germline V gene has CDR1 MGHRA and CDR2 YSYEKL. V gave up 4 bases and J gave up 2 bases; unmatched junction bases: 7.

J is TRBJ2-7 and V is TRBV12-3 or TRBV12-4, with D perhaps TRBD2 (5 bases). V lost 5 bases to trimming and J lost 11 bases, with 19 bases between them. The CDR3 runs to 13 residues. CDR3 sequence reads: CASSPEFGAREYF. The DNA of the CDR3 is TGTGCCAGCAGTCCAGAGTTTGGTGCGAGGGAGTACTTC.

This sequence joins TRBV14 and TRBJ2-7; weak D call: TRBD1 (5 bases). This CDR3 is built from 16 residues. Germline CDR1 is SGHDN and CDR2 is FVKESK. Between the trimmed V and J ends, which lost 1 base and 0 bases, there was a span of 13 bases. DNA for the CDR3: TGTGCCAGCAGCCAAGTGATGGGGCTAAGCTCCTACGAGCAGTACTTC. Encoded protein: CASSQVMGLSSYEQYF.

J is TRBJ2-7 and V is TRBV5-1; a weak D match, TRBD1 (6 bases). Germline V gene lookup returns CDR1 SGHRS and CDR2 YFSETQ. The CDR3 totals 16 residues. V was clipped by 0 bases and J by 0 bases, with 13 bases between them. CDR3 sequence reads: CASSLARGPSSYEQYF. The DNA for the CDR3 is TGCGCCAGCAGCTTGGCCAGGGGCCCGAGCTCCTACGAGCAGTACTTC.

The chain uses TRBV7-8 and TRBJ2-7; 10 bases line up with TRBD1. This CDR3 spans 15 amino acids. CDR1 is SGHVS, CDR2 FQNEAQ, per germline. Germline trimming cut 5 bases from V and 3 bases from J; bases unmatched to any gene: 7. CDR3 nucleotide sequence: TGTGCCAGCAGCCCATCCGGACAGGGGGTCTACGAGCAGTACTTC. This codes for CASSPSGQGVYEQYF.

The V gene is TRBV6-2 or TRBV6-3, the J gene TRBJ2-7, with 8 bases lining up with TRBD1. The ends lost 4 bases at V and 0 bases at J; junction bases unmatched: 8. The CDR3 contains 16 residues. Germline V gene data show CDR1 as MNHEY and CDR2 as SVGEGT. Here the CDR3 reads CASSSGPGQVSYEQYF. The DNA for the CDR3 is TGTGCCAGCAGTTCCGGGCCGGGACAGGTCTCCTACGAGCAGTACTTC.

This clone has just a few counts. The rearrangement joins TRBV5-4 to TRBJ2-2, with TRBD1 matching over 8 bases. V dropped 3 bases and J dropped 2; count of bases not matched to a gene: 3. Per germline, CDR1 SGHNT and CDR2 YYREEE (reference sequence). There are 15 residues in the CDR3. The CDR3 sequence: CASSWGTGNTGELFF. The CDR3, as DNA: TGTGCCAGCAGCTGGGGGACAGGAAACACCGGGGAGCTGTTTTTT.

The chain combines TRBV7-2 with TRBJ2-7, with D possibly matching TRBD1 (6 bases). Germline CDR1 SGHTA, CDR2 FQGNSA. With 2 bases removed from V and 2 bases from J, the gap between germline ends came to 13 bases. This CDR3 has 15 amino acids. For the CDR3, the DNA is TGTGCCAGCAGCTTATTTCAGGGGTTAACCTACGAGCAGTACTTC. Its translation: CASSLFQGLTYEQYF.

The chain employs TRBV19 and TRBJ1-2; D is perhaps TRBD1 (6 bases). The CDR3 length is 13 residues. V was cut by 5 bases and J by 8 bases, with 15 bases left in between. Germline-derived CDR1 and CDR2 are LNHDA and SQIVND (reference sequence). The CDR3 nucleotides read TGTGCCAGTAGTCCCCAGGGGATGGTGGGCTACACCTTC. Its protein product is CASSPQGMVGYTF.

Here the CDR3 reads CASSNRKTGNTGELFF. In DNA form, the CDR3 reads TGTGCCAGTAGTAACCGGAAGACGGGGAACACCGGGGAGCTGTTTTTT. The chain has TRBV19 and TRBJ2-2, with D uncertain. The germline V gene has CDR1 LNHDA and CDR2 SQIVND (reference sequence). CDR3 length: 16 amino acids. The ends were cut back, 4 bases at V and 1 base at J, with 13 bases in the middle.

The sample holds one count of this clone. The chain is built from TRBV4-3 and TRBJ1-2; a weak D match, TRBD1 (5 bases). Germline V gives CDR1 LGHNA, CDR2 YSLEER. Trimming removed 1 base from V and 4 bases from J, with 19 bases in between. The CDR3 spans 17 residues. The CDR3 region is CASSQGVNVGDFYGYTF. The CDR3 DNA reads TGCGCCAGCAGCCAAGGTGTAAATGTAGGGGATTTCTATGGCTACACCTTC.

The chain links TRBV7-9 to TRBJ1-2, with D perhaps matching TRBD1 (5 bases). Per germline, CDR1 SEHNR and CDR2 FQNEAQ (reference sequence). The CDR3 has 14 residues. V was cut by 1 base and J by 0 bases, with 6 bases left in between. The CDR3 sequence is CASSLGRANYGYTF. The CDR3 DNA sequence: TGTGCCAGCAGCTTAGGCAGGGCTAACTATGGCTACACCTTC.

The chain employs TRBV27 and TRBJ1-2; perhaps TRBD1 as D (6 bases). The CDR3 runs 11 residues. The germline V gene has CDR1 MNHEY and CDR2 SMNVEV (reference sequence). The V gene lost 10 bases and the J gene lost 2 bases, with 8 bases spanning the gap. CDR3 protein: CAITGNYGYTF. CDR3 sequence (DNA): TGTGCCATTACAGGGAACTATGGCTACACCTTC.